This TCR beta chain was captured by sequencing in a study of blood T cell repertoires in COVID-19. Study-level background: The United States, Italy and Spain supplied acute and convalescent COVID-19 samples.

V was shortened by 0 bases and J by 3 bases, with 3 bases between the two germline ends. The CDR3 spans 12 residues. Germline-derived CDR1 and CDR2 are SGHAT and FQNNGV. About this clone itself: This may stem from a read error, because a much larger clone lies one nucleotide away.

Here immunoSEQ multiplex PCR was the method, and the copy in TCRdb shows in-frame clones only, minus some. Here the sample spans roughly 200,000 clones, about 87% being singletons. The chain combines TRBV11-2 with TRBJ2-7, with D uncertain. Sequenced material: peripheral blood. This receptor was obtained from a man between 60 and 75 years old who had recovered from COVID-19. The DNA for the CDR3 is TGTGCCAGCAGCTTAGATAGCTACGAGCAGTACTTC. This encodes CASSLDSYEQYF.